This T cell receptor (beta chain) was sequenced in a study of T cell repertoires in cytomegalovirus infection. Whole-study findings and limits: The ex vivo response was dominated by HLA-C-restricted CMV-specific TCR beta clonotypes.

V lost 2 bases and J 4 bases, leaving 11 bases between the germline ends. CDR1 and CDR2 (germline): SGHTA, FQGNSA. The CDR3 has 14 residues. Each CDR3 protein is one row after TCRdb ran MiXCR on the reads. The sample lists roughly 230,000 distinct CDR3 sequences, approximately 7% seen once, with 5.5% to 6.5% in the top ten. This clonotype showed up many times. Its antigen is not known. The TCR originated in a human donor in good health (CMV status not recorded). Some clones in this sample may be carry-over from other donors' samples. The rearrangement uses TRBV7-2 and TRBJ1-1; D might be TRBD1 (5 bases). The sample comprised PBMCs. CDR3 protein: CASSLLAGTTEAFF. The CDR3 DNA reads TGTGCCAGCAGCTTATTGGCAGGGACCACTGAAGCTTTCTTT.